This TCR beta chain was sequenced in a study of cytomegalovirus exposure and HLA in healthy donors. The study's findings and limits: The majority of TCR sequences were rare, yet some public TCRs appeared in many donors.

13 Jbeta primers and 60 Vbeta primers were used for the PCR. TCRdb's copy holds only in-frame clones and misses some; the assay was immunoSEQ multiplex PCR. The repertoire consists of about 150,000 clones, with 60% to 75% occurring once and the leading ten covering around 7%. This clone was counted a few times. The target antigen is unknown. V was pared by 5 bases and J by 8 bases, with 12 bases of the junction left unmatched. This CDR3 comprises 15 residues. Germline CDR1 reads MGHDK; CDR2 reads SYGVNS. The genes are TRBV25-1 and TRBJ1-2; 9 nucleotides line up with TRBD1. The source material was PBMCs. This receptor was identified in a man under 40 in good health and CMV-seronegative. The CDR3 bases are TGTGCCAGCAGTATTGATACAGGGGGCGTCGGAGGCTACACCTTC. It yields the protein CASSIDTGGVGGYTF.